The clone carrying this TCR beta chain was found a few times. Antigen unknown. This sample is drawn from a study of T-cell memory formation after mild COVID-19. Study information: Clustering of TCRs was largely donor specific. Study findings and constraints: Prior to infection, memory already included some responding clones, suggesting cross-reactive memory joined. CD4+ contracting clones lay mainly in CM and EM, CD8+ ones in EMRA.

TCRdb analysed the 5' RACE reads with MiXCR anew, one entry per CDR3 protein. The sample shows 110,000 or so distinct CDR3 sequences, 22% of them seen only once. The V segment lost 5 bases and the J segment 0 bases; nucleotides outside the gene matches: 1. There are 15 residues in the CDR3. The chain links TRBV12-3 or TRBV12-4 to TRBJ2-6, with 7 bases that match TRBD1. Sequenced sample: PBMCs or a T cell subset sorted from them (not recorded which). This receptor was obtained from a man aged 18 to 29 who had mild COVID-19 (a few samples of this study predate the infection). Cell type and time point are not known. This CDR3 reads CASSTGVSGANVLTF. The CDR3 DNA sequence: TGTGCCAGCAGTACAGGGGTCTCTGGGGCCAACGTCCTGACTTTC.